Described below is a single TCR beta chain sequence and its context. Germline values: CDR1 SGDLS, CDR2 YYNGEE. This CDR3 contains 15 residues. Trimming took 2 bases from V and 0 from J, leaving 10 bases between them. It was with 60 Vbeta and 13 Jbeta primers that the PCR ran. Sequencing was performed with immunoSEQ multiplex PCR; in TCRdb, only in-frame clones are kept and a portion is missing. The repertoire holds more than 100,000 clones, with over 65% as singletons. This sample is part of a study of cytomegalovirus exposure and HLA in healthy donors. The receptor was derived from a woman in her thirties or forties in good health and CMV-seropositive. Specimen: PBMCs. The J gene is TRBJ2-3, the V gene TRBV9; D perhaps matches TRBD2 (5 bases). The CDR3 coding sequence is TGTGCCAGCAGCGTGTCGAGCGGTAGCACAGATACGCAGTATTTT. It yields the protein CASSVSSGSTDTQYF.